Below, 10 T cell receptor beta chains from the same sample are listed, as sequenced in a study of blood T cell repertoires in COVID-19. Profiling relied on immunoSEQ multiplex PCR, and the TCRdb table lists in-frame clones only, not all of them. The sample records under 250,000 clones, 85% to 90% being singletons. The source material was PBMCs or T cells enriched from blood (not recorded which). The receptor set was obtained from a young woman with acute COVID-19.

V is TRBV2 and J is TRBJ2-7; TRBD2 might be the D (7 bases). CDR3 length: 15 residues. V was clipped by 4 bases and J by 3 bases, with 16 bases between them. The V gene's germline CDR1 is SNHLY and CDR2 FYNNEI. The CDR3 DNA reads TGTGCCAGCAGTGGAAGGGGGGGGTTGGACTACGAGCAGTACTTC. Encoded protein: CASSGRGGLDYEQYF. The variable domain in full, with the rest retrieved from reference TRBV2 and TRBJ2-7, is EPEVTQTPSHQVTQMGQEVILRCVPISNHLYFYWYRQILGQKVEFLVSFYNNEISEKSEIFDDQFSVERPDGSNFTLKIRSTKLEDSAMYFCASSGRGGLDYEQYFGPGTRLTVT.

This clone was counted a single time. The V and J genes are TRBV7-2 and TRBJ1-2; D perhaps matches TRBD1 (5 bases). Trimming pared 4 bases from V and 7 bases from J, leaving 10 bases between. Germline V gene lookup returns CDR1 SGHTA and CDR2 FQGNSA. This CDR3 is 12 amino acids long. The CDR3 DNA is TGTGCCAGCAGCTCAAGGGGTCTTGGCTACACCTTC. Translated: CASSSRGLGYTF.

The chain uses TRBV2 and TRBJ1-5; possibly TRBD1 for D (6 bases). In germline, CDR1 is SNHLY, CDR2 FYNNEI. The CDR3 sequence is 13 residues long. V shed 6 bases and J shed 4 bases, with 10 bases lying between them. The chain's CDR3 is CASSSGVNQPQHF. The CDR3 region has the DNA TGTGCCAGCAGCTCAGGGGTTAATCAGCCCCAGCATTTT.

This clone was detected a few times. The V call is TRBV7-9, the J call TRBJ1-4; D ambiguous. The germline V gene encodes CDR1 SEHNR and CDR2 FQNEAQ (reference sequence). V lost 3 bases and J lost 4, with 6 bases in between. The CDR3 is 13 amino acids. The DNA for the CDR3 is TGTGCCAGCAGCTTTCACAGTAATGAAAAACTGTTTTTT. This encodes CASSFHSNEKLFF.

The gene calls are TRBV29-1 and TRBJ1-1, with D possibly being TRBD1 (5 bases). The CDR3 sequence is 15 residues long. Per germline, CDR1 SQVTM and CDR2 ANQGSEA. V lost 2 bases and J lost 0, with 13 bases in between. CDR3 residues: CSVEWEGPLNTEAFF. CDR3 nucleotides: TGCAGCGTTGAATGGGAGGGACCGTTGAACACTGAAGCTTTCTTT.

J is TRBJ2-7 and V is TRBV14, with D perhaps TRBD2 (5 bases). The V and J ends lost 8 bases and 3 bases respectively, with 14 bases between them. Per the germline V gene, CDR1 is SGHDN and CDR2 is FVKESK. The CDR3 covers 13 residues. This chain's CDR3 is CASGKHGLYEQYF. The CDR3 DNA reads TGTGCCAGCGGTAAGCACGGACTCTACGAGCAGTACTTC.

The J gene is TRBJ1-1, the V gene TRBV7-8; TRBD1 matches 7 bases. V shed 5 bases, J shed 2 bases, and the junction held 14 bases outside the gene matches. This CDR3 is 17 amino acids long. The V gene's germline CDR1 is SGHVS and CDR2 FQNEAQ. This CDR3 is CASSPHRLQGPNTEAFF. CDR3 bases: TGTGCCAGCAGCCCTCATCGGCTACAGGGGCCCAACACTGAAGCTTTCTTT.

The chain recombines TRBV27 with TRBJ1-1, with a possible D match to TRBD1 (6 bases). Germline loops: CDR1 MNHEY, CDR2 SMNVEV (reference sequence). Trimming took 7 bases from V and 2 from J, leaving 11 bases between them. The CDR3 length is 13 residues. DNA for the CDR3: TGTGCCAGCAACCTACAGGGAAACACTGAAGCTTTCTTT. As protein: CASNLQGNTEAFF.

The chain carries TRBV10-1 and TRBJ1-1; D not certain. Germline V gene lookup returns CDR1 WNHNN and CDR2 SYGVQD (reference sequence). The CDR3 is 14 amino acids. Trimming shortened V by 11 bases and J by 0 bases, and 16 bases separated the two germline ends. CDR3 DNA: TGCGCCTCACCGACATGGGTTATGAACACTGAAGCTTTCTTT. It translates to CASPTWVMNTEAFF.

This rearrangement joins TRBV6-5 to TRBJ1-1; D ambiguous. Deletions cut 4 bases from V and 1 base from J, with 13 bases between. This CDR3 is built from 15 residues. Germline CDR1 is MNHEY and CDR2 is SVGAGI. Written as DNA, the CDR3 is TGTGCCAGCAGTTTCAGAGGAATACAGAACACTGAAGCTTTCTTT. This translates into CASSFRGIQNTEAFF.